Sequencing of this T cell receptor beta chain was carried out in a study of blood T cell repertoires in COVID-19. Assignment of participants to cohorts was predicated upon participant-reported clinical history. This CDR3 contains 13 residues. From germline, CDR1 is SGHVS and CDR2 FNYEAQ. V lost 4 bases to trimming and J lost 5 bases, with 9 bases between them. Clones were read by immunoSEQ multiplex PCR, and TCRdb kept only the in-frame ones, dropping some. The table records some 190,000 clones, nearly 80% of them present only once. V and J are TRBV7-6 and TRBJ2-1; D possibly corresponds to TRBD2 (5 bases). The clonotype originates from a man in his sixties who had been exposed to COVID-19. Material for sequencing was PBMCs or T cells enriched from blood (not recorded which). CDR3 bases: TGTGCCAGCAGCTCCACTAGGGACAATGAGCAGTTCTTC. Residues: CASSSTRDNEQFF.